This T cell receptor beta chain was captured in a study of CD4+ T cells in melanoma. Study-wide points: Reportedly, melanoma neoantigen-specific CD4+ T cells showed varied differentiation states. CD8+ T cell, macrophage and B cell function reportedly correlated with neoantigen-specific CD4+ T cells.

The method was immunoSEQ multiplex PCR; TCRdb's version includes in-frame clones alone and lacks a portion of them. This sample carries roughly 4,400 clones, about three fifths of them seen once, and the ten largest clones take less than 40%. This clone was observed a few times. Its specificity is not known. The receptor was derived from a human donor with melanoma. Sequencing was carried out using cells from a culture (not recorded whether cultured in vitro).

CDR3 residues: CASSEVISGQINEKLFF. In DNA form, the CDR3 reads TGTGCCAGCAGTGAAGTCATCTCGGGACAGATTAATGAAAAACTGTTTTTT. The chain uses TRBV2 and TRBJ1-4; TRBD1 matches 7 bases. The CDR3 is 17 amino acids. Trimming removed 1 base from V and 4 bases from J; junction bases left unmatched: 9. Germline assignment: CDR1 SNHLY and CDR2 FYNNEI.